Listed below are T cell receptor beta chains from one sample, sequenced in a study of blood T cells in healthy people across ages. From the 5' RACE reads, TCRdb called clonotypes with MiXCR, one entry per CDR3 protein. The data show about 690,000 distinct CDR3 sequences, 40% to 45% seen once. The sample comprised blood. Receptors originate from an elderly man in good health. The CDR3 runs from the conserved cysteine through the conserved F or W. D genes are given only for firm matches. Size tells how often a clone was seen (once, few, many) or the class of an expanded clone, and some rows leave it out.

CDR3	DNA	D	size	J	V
CASSYRRGPSSYNEQFF	TGTGCCAGCAGTTACAGGCGGGGGCCTAGCTCCTACAATGAGCAGTTCTTC	-	-	TRBJ2-1	TRBV6-2/TRBV6-3
CAGARDYQETQYF	TGTGCAGGCGCCCGGGACTACCAAGAGACCCAGTACTTC	-	-	TRBJ2-5	TRBV7-9
CASSLDGGKLFF	TGTGCCAGCAGCCTGGACGGAGGAAAACTGTTTTTT	-	few	TRBJ1-4	TRBV7-2
CAISENSRDEQYF	TGTGCCATCAGTGAGAACTCGCGCGACGAGCAGTACTTC	-	few	TRBJ2-7	TRBV10-3
CASSLGDAQETQYF	TGCGCCAGCAGCTTGGGGGATGCCCAAGAGACCCAGTACTTC	-	few	TRBJ2-5	TRBV5-1
CASSLEAGGPSSYNEQYF	TGTGCCAGCAGCCTAGAAGCGGGAGGGCCTAGCTCCTACAATGAGCAGTACTTC	TRBD2	once	TRBJ2-7	TRBV7-3
CSARASGRTIYNEQFF	TGCAGTGCTAGAGCTAGCGGGAGGACCATATACAATGAGCAGTTCTTC	TRBD2	-	TRBJ2-1	TRBV20-1
CASSLRPGYGYTF	TGTGCCAGCAGTTTAAGGCCTGGCTATGGCTACACCTTC	-	many	TRBJ1-2	TRBV27
CASSLSTEGAFF	TGTGCCAGCAGCTTATCGACGGAAGGAGCTTTCTTT	-	-	TRBJ1-1	TRBV7-9
CSAPTGGNSNQPQHF	TGCAGTGCGCCGACAGGGGGAAATAGCAATCAGCCCCAGCATTTT	TRBD1	many	TRBJ1-5	TRBV20-1
CASSQRVSTDTQYF	TGTGCCAGCAGTCAAAGGGTTAGCACAGATACGCAGTATTTT	-	-	TRBJ2-3	TRBV12-3/TRBV12-4
CASSSLRGSNTEAFF	TGTGCCAGCAGCTCCCTCCGTGGCAGTAACACTGAAGCTTTCTTT	-	few	TRBJ1-1	TRBV7-9
CASSTRTSGRVSYNEQFF	TGTGCCAGCAGCACCCGGACTAGCGGCCGCGTCTCCTACAATGAGCAGTTCTTC	TRBD2	-	TRBJ2-1	TRBV7-9
CATSTSYEQYF	TGTGCCACGAGTACCTCCTACGAGCAGTACTTC	-	once	TRBJ2-7	TRBV10-3
CASSDRAKNIQYF	TGTGCCAGTTCGGACAGAGCCAAAAACATTCAGTACTTC	-	once	TRBJ2-4	TRBV19
CAVGSIAYNEQFF	TGTGCCGTCGGTAGTATAGCGTACAATGAGCAGTTCTTC	-	-	TRBJ2-1	TRBV6-6
CASSRGLGAGRTDTQYF	TGTGCCAGCAGCCGAGGATTAGGAGCGGGCCGCACAGATACGCAGTATTTT	-	few	TRBJ2-3	TRBV3-1
CSVDRGENSPLHF	TGCAGCGTTGACAGGGGAGAAAATTCACCCCTCCACTTT	-	few	TRBJ1-6	TRBV29-1
CASSSAEARDSGNTIYF	TGTGCCAGCAGCTCGGCGGAGGCCCGCGACTCTGGAAACACCATATATTTT	-	-	TRBJ1-3	TRBV21-1
CASREPGQGNNEQFF	TGTGCCAGCAGAGAACCGGGACAGGGGAACAATGAGCAGTTCTTC	TRBD1	many	TRBJ2-1	TRBV27
CASSPGQVVREAFF	TGTGCCAGCAGCCCAGGACAGGTCGTCCGTGAAGCTTTCTTT	TRBD1	-	TRBJ1-1	TRBV7-9
CVSSLAQGAPEAFF	TGTGTCAGCAGCTTAGCGCAGGGGGCCCCTGAAGCTTTCTTT	TRBD1	-	TRBJ1-1	TRBV7-9
CASNTKRGGADTQYF	TGTGCCAGCAACACCAAGCGGGGGGGGGCAGATACGCAGTATTTT	TRBD2	-	TRBJ2-3	TRBV27
CASSSGQGYAEAFF	TGCGCCAGCAGCAGTGGACAGGGCTATGCTGAAGCTTTCTTT	TRBD1	few	TRBJ1-1	TRBV5-1
CASSPIMTKSHTEAFF	TGTGCCAGCAGCCCCATTATGACAAAATCCCACACTGAAGCTTTCTTT	-	-	TRBJ1-1	TRBV7-3
CASSLADGVGGQYF	TGTGCCAGCAGCTTAGCCGACGGGGTTGGAGGGCAGTACTTC	-	-	TRBJ2-7	TRBV7-2
CSARRTGEAFF	TGCAGTGCTAGACGGACAGGTGAAGCTTTCTTT	TRBD1	-	TRBJ1-1	TRBV20-1
CASSVWGASEQYF	TGTGCCAGCAGCGTGTGGGGGGCCTCCGAGCAGTACTTC	-	-	TRBJ2-7	TRBV5-6
CASSARLAGVTDTQYF	TGTGCCAGCAGCGCGAGACTCGCGGGAGTCACAGATACGCAGTATTTT	TRBD2	-	TRBJ2-3	TRBV9
CASTLKSSYNEQFF	TGTGCCAGCACCCTCAAATCGTCCTACAATGAGCAGTTCTTC	-	-	TRBJ2-1	TRBV6-1
CASSSRGGKNIQYF	TGTGCCAGCAGCTCACGAGGGGGCAAAAACATTCAGTACTTC	-	few	TRBJ2-4	TRBV7-2
CSASPGLRTDTQYF	TGCAGTGCTAGTCCGGGGTTGCGCACAGATACGCAGTATTTT	-	few	TRBJ2-3	TRBV20-1
CASSAPGRPDNEQYF	TGTGCCAGCAGCGCACCCGGGAGACCTGACAATGAGCAGTACTTC	-	once	TRBJ2-5	TRBV11-2
CASSLGSGGSVEQFF	TGTGCCAGCAGCTTGGGATCTGGGGGTAGCGTTGAGCAGTTCTTC	-	many	TRBJ2-1	TRBV5-4
CASSPGPLRTDTQYF	TGTGCCAGCAGCCCTGGGCCCCTACGGACAGATACGCAGTATTTT	-	few	TRBJ2-3	TRBV14
CSASRGRETEAFF	TGCAGTGCTAGCAGGGGGCGCGAAACTGAAGCTTTCTTT	TRBD1	-	TRBJ1-1	TRBV20-1
CASSDRRNEKLFF	TGTGCCAGCTCAGACAGAAGAAATGAAAAACTGTTTTTT	-	-	TRBJ1-4	TRBV18
CASSPSRTSGGDTQYF	TGTGCCAGCAGCCCTTCAAGGACTAGCGGGGGAGATACGCAGTATTTT	TRBD2	-	TRBJ2-3	TRBV7-2
CSVGVGGSDTQYF	TGCAGCGTTGGAGTAGGTGGCTCAGATACGCAGTATTTT	-	many	TRBJ2-3	TRBV29-1
CASSLGYSNQPQHF	TGTGCCAGCAGCTTAGGGTATAGCAATCAGCCCCAGCATTTT	-	-	TRBJ1-5	TRBV7-2
CASSFSGTGTDTQYF	TGTGCCAGCAGCTTCTCCGGGACAGGCACAGATACGCAGTATTTT	TRBD1	-	TRBJ2-3	TRBV7-2
CASTKPGPESTEAFF	TGTGCCAGCACTAAACCGGGACCTGAGAGCACTGAAGCTTTCTTT	-	-	TRBJ1-1	TRBV25-1